One sample yielded the 28 T cell receptor beta chains listed below, sequenced in a study of CXCR3-negative and CXCR3-positive naive CD8 T cells. Study-level points and caveats: Relative to CXCR3-negative naive cells, CXCR3-positive naive cells had more hydrophobic TRB CDR3s.

UMI-labeled 5' RACE yielded the TRB cDNA libraries. TCRdb reprocessed the 5' RACE reads and stores each CDR3 protein as one record, lacking DNA. In all, the sample yields about 150,000 distinct CDR3 sequences. The antigens of these receptors remain unknown. Sequencing was carried out using naive CXCR3+ CD8+ T cells from blood. Subset in this sample: CD45RO-CCR7+CD27+CD95- naive CD8+ T cells expressing CXCR3 (TNR3+). These receptors were taken from a human donor in good health. Some clones in this sample may be carry-over from other donors' samples.

The V gene is TRBV20-1, the J gene TRBJ2-7; lacking DNA, the TRBD1 call made by TCRdb goes unchecked. CDR3 length: 14 residues. Looked up from germline, CDR1 is DFQATT and CDR2 is SNEGSKA (reference sequence). The CDR3 is CSARGTGGLYEQYF.

The chain has TRBV2 and TRBJ2-1; TCRdb's D call, TRBD1, is unchecked because there is no DNA. The CDR3 length is 16 residues. The V gene's germline CDR1 is SNHLY and CDR2 FYNNEI. CDR3 region: CASSASGPASYNEQFF.

This chain connects TRBV29-1 to TRBJ2-7; no DNA is available, so the TRBD1 call from TCRdb remains unchecked. Germline CDR1 is SQVTM and CDR2 is ANQGSEA. The CDR3 extends over 13 amino acids. The CDR3 is CSVGQGRSYEQYF.

This CDR3 is CSVETYGSYEQYF. The J gene is TRBJ2-7, the V gene TRBV29-1. The V gene's germline CDR1 is SQVTM and CDR2 ANQGSEA. This CDR3 is built from 13 residues.

The genes are TRBV7-9 and TRBJ2-7; TCRdb picks TRBD1, but there is no DNA to check that call. CDR1 SEHNR and CDR2 FQNEAQ come from the germline V gene (reference sequence). CDR3 length equals 16 residues. The CDR3 loop is CASSLFGTGFGYEQYF.

This sequence joins TRBV12-3 or TRBV12-4 and TRBJ2-2; there is no DNA to check the TCRdb D call of TRBD1. The CDR3 is 14 amino acids. The CDR3 here is CASCEGGTTGELFF.

The chain has TRBV4-3 and TRBJ1-2; the TCRdb D gene call, TRBD1, has no DNA to confirm it. CDR1 is LGHNA and CDR2 is YSLEER in the germline V gene. The CDR3 extends over 19 amino acids. The CDR3 here is CASSHERDRGIVSYYGYTF.

The gene calls are TRBV28 and TRBJ2-7; the TCRdb D gene call, TRBD2, has no DNA to confirm it. Germline CDR1 is MDHEN and CDR2 is SYDVKM. This CDR3 spans 13 amino acids. CDR3: CASRDPGVYEQYF. Full variable domain (rest looked up from reference TRBV28 and TRBJ2-7): DVKVTQSSRYLVKRTGEKVFLECVQDMDHENMFWYRQDPGLGLRLIYFSYDVKMKEKGDIPEGYSVSREKKERFSLILESASTNQTSMYLCASRDPGVYEQYFGPGTRLTVT.

The chain recombines TRBV29-1 with TRBJ2-7; there is no DNA to check the TCRdb D call of TRBD1. Germline V gene lookup returns CDR1 SQVTM and CDR2 ANQGSEA. This CDR3 has 12 amino acids. The CDR3 loop reads CSVQMGAYEQYF.

The chain links TRBV4-1 to TRBJ2-7. Germline V lookup: CDR1 MGHRA, CDR2 YSYEKL. This CDR3 contains 13 residues. Here the CDR3 reads CASSTGRAYEQYF.

The rearrangement uses TRBV11-2 and TRBJ2-7. This CDR3 spans 13 amino acids. The germline CDR1 and CDR2 sequences are SGHAT and FQNNGV. The CDR3 loop is CASIAEFSYEQYF.

The chain recombines TRBV15 with TRBJ2-7. CDR3 length: 16 residues. CDR1 and CDR2 (germline): LNHNV, YYDKDF (reference sequence). The CDR3 sequence: CATSRDKVVGSYEQYF.

V is TRBV28 and J is TRBJ2-5; TCRdb's D gene call, TRBD1, goes unchecked for lack of DNA. Looked up from germline, CDR1 is MDHEN and CDR2 is SYDVKM. The CDR3 runs 16 residues. CDR3: CASSSEKGQGEETQYF.

This chain uses TRBV15 with TRBJ1-3; no DNA is available, so the TRBD1 call from TCRdb remains unchecked. Germline V gives CDR1 LNHNV, CDR2 YYDKDF (reference sequence). The CDR3 has 14 amino acids. Here the CDR3 reads CATSSDGQLNTIYF.

The chain uses TRBV15 and TRBJ1-4; TCRdb reports TRBD1, a call that lacks DNA to check it against. CDR1 and CDR2 from the germline V gene are LNHNV and YYDKDF (reference sequence). The CDR3 sequence is 13 residues long. The CDR3 here is CATARGYNEKLFF.

The chain uses TRBV12-3 or TRBV12-4 and TRBJ1-4; the D call of TRBD1 rests on TCRdb alone, since no DNA is present to check it. The CDR3 spans 12 residues. The CDR3 sequence: CASRGLGGQLFF.

This chain joins TRBV20-1 and TRBJ2-1. The germline V gene encodes CDR1 DFQATT and CDR2 SNEGSKA (reference sequence). This CDR3 has 11 residues. The CDR3 spells CSASRTHEQFF.

The chain recombines TRBV29-1 with TRBJ2-1; the TCRdb D gene call, TRBD2, has no DNA to confirm it. The CDR3 length is 13 residues. Germline V gene data show CDR1 as SQVTM and CDR2 as ANQGSEA. The CDR3: CSVPGTSGIEQFF.

The chain combines TRBV23-1 with TRBJ2-5; TCRdb returns TRBD1, unconfirmable since there is no DNA. TRBV23-1 is flagged as an ORF with uncertain function. The CDR3 totals 15 residues. The CDR3: CASSQDDRVQETQYF.

This chain connects TRBV2 to TRBJ1-6. The CDR3 extends over 17 amino acids. Germline CDR1 SNHLY, CDR2 FYNNEI. The CDR3 here is CASSEEELSSYNSPLHF.

The chain joins TRBV5-1 to TRBJ2-7; with no DNA, the TCRdb D assignment of TRBD1 cannot be verified. This CDR3 is built from 13 residues. CDR1 and CDR2 from the germline V gene are SGHRS and YFSETQ. The CDR3 sequence is CASSLVGGGEQYF.

The J gene is TRBJ1-5, the V gene TRBV15. The germline V gene encodes CDR1 LNHNV and CDR2 YYDKDF (reference sequence). This CDR3 is 12 amino acids long. The chain's CDR3 is CATSTGNQPQHF. Variable domain in full (rest from reference TRBV15 and TRBJ1-5): DAMVIQNPRYQVTQFGKPVTLSCSQTLNHNVMYWYQQKSSQAPKLLFHYYDKDFNNEADTPDNFQSRRPNTSFCFLDIRSPGLGDTAMYLCATSTGNQPQHFGDGTRLSIL.

The chain combines TRBV4-3 with TRBJ1-2. The CDR3 is 15 residues long. Looked up from germline, CDR1 is LGHNA and CDR2 is YSLEER. CDR3 region: CASSQDITGLYGYTF.

This chain uses TRBV12-3 or TRBV12-4 with TRBJ2-1. The CDR3 has 14 amino acids. This chain's CDR3 is CASSFSGTYNEQFF.

The rearrangement uses TRBV11-2 and TRBJ2-2; TCRdb reports TRBD2, a call that lacks DNA to check it against. The CDR3 extends over 17 amino acids. The germline V gene has CDR1 SGHAT and CDR2 FQNNGV. This CDR3 reads CASSQTGTSGGTGELFF. Using reference TRBV11-2 and TRBJ2-2 for the parts outside the CDR3, the full variable domain is EAGVAQSPRYKIIEKRQSVAFWCNPISGHATLYWYQQILGQGPKLLIQFQNNGVVDDSQLPKDRFSAERLKGVDSTLKIQPAKLEDSAVYLCASSQTGTSGGTGELFFGEGSRLTVL.

This chain connects TRBV20-1 to TRBJ2-7. Germline CDR1 reads DFQATT; CDR2 reads SNEGSKA (reference sequence). The CDR3 extends over 13 amino acids. CDR3 residues: CSADSWAVYEQYF.

The CDR3: CASSPYRDRGPGGELFF. The rearrangement uses TRBV5-1 and TRBJ2-2; TCRdb returns TRBD1, unconfirmable since there is no DNA. Germline V gene lookup returns CDR1 SGHRS and CDR2 YFSETQ. This CDR3 contains 17 residues. Drawing the rest from reference TRBV5-1 and TRBJ2-2, the complete variable domain is KAGVTQTPRYLIKTRGQQVTLSCSPISGHRSVSWYQQTPGQGLQFLFEYFSETQRNKGNFPGRFSGRQFSNSRSEMNVSTLELGDSALYLCASSPYRDRGPGGELFFGEGSRLTVL.

The chain recombines TRBV4-2 with TRBJ2-1; TCRdb indicates TRBD1, and absent DNA this call remains unverified. Germline loops: CDR1 LGHNA, CDR2 YNFKEQ. CDR3 length: 15 residues. CDR3 in amino acids: CASSPSETEDNEQFF.